This T cell receptor (beta chain) was retrieved from a study of radiation and T cells in renal cell carcinoma. General study points: In blood, top tumor clones expanded by 2 weeks, shrinking by 4.

Looked up from germline, CDR1 is ENHRY and CDR2 is SYGVKD. The CDR3 has 17 residues. J lost 6 bases, V lost 4 bases, and 15 bases had no gene match. For this clone: Its antigen is unknown.

This sample's time point: blood 2 weeks post-SBRT. Treatment meaning: 15 Gy SBRT to primary tumor, nephrectomy 4 weeks later. Serial blood draws occurred at baseline and 2 and 4 weeks post-SBRT. The tumor was a clear cell renal cell carcinoma. Clones were read by immunoSEQ multiplex PCR, and TCRdb kept only the in-frame ones, dropping some. The table shows roughly 78,000 clones, with roughly 87% occurring only once. This receptor was identified in a man aged 60-69 years with renal cell carcinoma. The source material was blood, sampled from a patient whose treatment included radiotherapy and nephrectomy. The V gene is TRBV10-3, the J gene TRBJ2-1; 7 bases line up with TRBD2. The CDR3 here is CAISVLYGEGRSNEQFF. DNA of the CDR3: TGTGCCATCAGTGTATTATATGGGGAGGGCCGCTCCAATGAGCAGTTCTTC.